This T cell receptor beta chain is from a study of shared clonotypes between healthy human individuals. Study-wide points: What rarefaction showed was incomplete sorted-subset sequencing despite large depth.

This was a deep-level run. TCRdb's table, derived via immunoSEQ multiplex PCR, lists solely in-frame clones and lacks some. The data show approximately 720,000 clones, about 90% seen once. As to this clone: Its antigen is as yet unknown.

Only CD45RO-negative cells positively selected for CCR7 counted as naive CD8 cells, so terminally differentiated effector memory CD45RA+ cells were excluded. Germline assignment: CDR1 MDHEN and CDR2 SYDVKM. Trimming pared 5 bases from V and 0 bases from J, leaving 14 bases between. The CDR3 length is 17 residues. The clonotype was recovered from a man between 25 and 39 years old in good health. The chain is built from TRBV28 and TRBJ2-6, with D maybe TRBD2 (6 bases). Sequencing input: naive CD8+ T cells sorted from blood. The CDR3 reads CASSPWDSNSGANVLTF. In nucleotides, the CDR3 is TGTGCCAGCAGTCCGTGGGACTCCAACTCTGGGGCCAACGTCCTGACTTTC.